Listed below are T cell receptor beta chains from one sample, sequenced in a study of preoperative IRX-2 immunotherapy in early breast cancer. Profiling relied on immunoSEQ multiplex PCR, and the TCRdb table lists in-frame clones only, not all of them. The table has tens of thousands of clones, roughly 74% seen once; the top ten hold about 2.4%. Here the sequenced sample was lymph node tissue, taken before IRX-2 immunotherapy. The source of these receptors is a human donor with breast cancer. Each CDR3 is given with its conserved first and last residue. A D gene is named only where the DNA matches it firmly. A clone size is listed for some rows: how often the clone was seen (once, few, many), or a class if it is expanded.

d_gene: NA; v_gene: TRBV10-2; abundance: once; j_gene: TRBJ1-5; CDR3nt: TGCGCCAGCAGTGGGGTCCGAGGAGGCAATCAGCCCCAGCATTTT; CDR3aa: CASSGVRGGNQPQHF
d_gene: TRBD1; v_gene: TRBV5-1; abundance: NA; j_gene: TRBJ1-1; CDR3nt: TGCGCCAGCAGCCCCGGGGGAGGGGGCAACACTGAAGCTTTCTTT; CDR3aa: CASSPGGGGNTEAFF
d_gene: TRBD1; v_gene: TRBV11-3; abundance: NA; j_gene: TRBJ1-4; CDR3nt: TGTGCCAGCAGCGGGGGAGTACCGGGACAGATTAATGAAAAACTGTTTTTT; CDR3aa: CASSGGVPGQINEKLFF
d_gene: NA; v_gene: TRBV6-8; abundance: NA; j_gene: TRBJ2-7; CDR3nt: TGTGCCAGCAGTTACCACTCCTACGAGCAGTACTTC; CDR3aa: CASSYHSYEQYF
d_gene: TRBD1; v_gene: TRBV9; abundance: NA; j_gene: TRBJ2-1; CDR3nt: TGTGCCAGCAGGCGGACAGGGGGCAGGAACAATGAGCAGTTCTTC; CDR3aa: CASRRTGGRNNEQFF
d_gene: NA; v_gene: TRBV10-1; abundance: NA; j_gene: TRBJ1-2; CDR3nt: TGCGCCAGCAGTGGGGACGCCAGCAACTATGGCTACACCTTC; CDR3aa: CASSGDASNYGYTF
d_gene: NA; v_gene: TRBV7-1; abundance: NA; j_gene: TRBJ2-7; CDR3nt: TGTGCCAGCAGCCCCCTCATGTCCTACGAGCAGTACTTC; CDR3aa: CASSPLMSYEQYF
d_gene: TRBD1; v_gene: TRBV6-8; abundance: few; j_gene: TRBJ2-5; CDR3nt: TGTGCCAGCAGTAACCGGGACAGAACCCAACAAGAGACCCAGTACTTC; CDR3aa: CASSNRDRTQQETQYF
d_gene: NA; v_gene: TRBV5-1; abundance: NA; j_gene: TRBJ2-5; CDR3nt: TGCGCCAGCGGGTATGACGGCGGCCAAGGGGGGGAGACCCAGTACTTC; CDR3aa: CASGYDGGQGGETQYF
d_gene: TRBD1; v_gene: TRBV6-8; abundance: NA; j_gene: TRBJ1-2; CDR3nt: TGTGCCAGCAGTTACTCGAGGCTGCAGGGGGTTAGATACACCTTC; CDR3aa: CASSYSRLQGVRYTF
d_gene: TRBD2; v_gene: TRBV28; abundance: NA; j_gene: TRBJ2-1; CDR3nt: TGTGCCAGTAAGGTACTAGCGGGGTCATACAATGAGCAGTTCTTC; CDR3aa: CASKVLAGSYNEQFF
d_gene: NA; v_gene: TRBV11-3; abundance: NA; j_gene: TRBJ1-5; CDR3nt: TGTGCCAGCAGCTTACAGGGAGGGAGAAGCAATCAGCCCCAGCATTTT; CDR3aa: CASSLQGGRSNQPQHF
d_gene: NA; v_gene: TRBV23-1; abundance: NA; j_gene: TRBJ2-1; CDR3nt: TGCGCCAGCAGCCAAGGGCTAGTCACTGAGCAGTTCTTC; CDR3aa: CASSQGLVTEQFF
d_gene: NA; v_gene: TRBV19; abundance: once; j_gene: TRBJ1-4; CDR3nt: TGTGCCAGTAGTATACAGGGCAGCAATGAAAAACTGTTTTTT; CDR3aa: CASSIQGSNEKLFF
d_gene: NA; v_gene: TRBV7-1; abundance: NA; j_gene: TRBJ2-7; CDR3nt: TGTGCCAGCAGCGTCGACAGGCTAAGCTCCTACGAGCAGTACTTC; CDR3aa: CASSVDRLSSYEQYF
d_gene: TRBD1; v_gene: TRBV10-2; abundance: NA; j_gene: TRBJ1-5; CDR3nt: TGCGCCAGCAGTGACCCGACGACAGGGGCTCAGCCCCAGCATTTT; CDR3aa: CASSDPTTGAQPQHF
d_gene: NA; v_gene: TRBV19; abundance: once; j_gene: TRBJ2-7; CDR3nt: TGTGCCAGTAGTATTGGGCTAGCCGCTACGTCCTTATCCGAGCAGTACTTC; CDR3aa: CASSIGLAATSLSEQYF
d_gene: TRBD1; v_gene: TRBV19; abundance: NA; j_gene: TRBJ1-5; CDR3nt: TGTGCCAGTAGCGATACAGGGGGCTATAGCAATCAGCCCCAGCATTTT; CDR3aa: CASSDTGGYSNQPQHF
d_gene: NA; v_gene: TRBV28; abundance: NA; j_gene: TRBJ1-4; CDR3nt: TGTGCCCCCACCGTGCGGGAGCCTGATAGAAAACTGTTTTTT; CDR3aa: CAPTVREPDRKLFF
d_gene: NA; v_gene: TRBV19; abundance: NA; j_gene: TRBJ2-7; CDR3nt: TGTGCCAGTAGTATAGATGCCCTGCGGACAGCTACCTACGAGCAGTACTTC; CDR3aa: CASSIDALRTATYEQYF
d_gene: NA; v_gene: TRBV18; abundance: NA; j_gene: TRBJ1-1; CDR3nt: TGTGCCAGCTCACCCTACCTTGTGGGCGCGGACACTGAAGCTTTCTTT; CDR3aa: CASSPYLVGADTEAFF
d_gene: TRBD1; v_gene: TRBV19; abundance: NA; j_gene: TRBJ1-4; CDR3nt: TGTGCCAGTAGTATCGTACCAGGGGGAACTAATGAAAAACTGTTTTTT; CDR3aa: CASSIVPGGTNEKLFF
d_gene: TRBD1; v_gene: TRBV6-8; abundance: NA; j_gene: TRBJ1-5; CDR3nt: TGTGCCATCAGTGCGGCACAGGGGGCTCAGCCCCAGCATTTT; CDR3aa: CAISAAQGAQPQHF
d_gene: NA; v_gene: TRBV6-8; abundance: NA; j_gene: TRBJ2-7; CDR3nt: TGTGCCAGCAGCCTTGAGGGAATTGACGAGCAGTACTTC; CDR3aa: CASSLEGIDEQYF
d_gene: NA; v_gene: TRBV10-2; abundance: NA; j_gene: TRBJ1-3; CDR3nt: TGCGCCAGCAGCTACATACAGTTTCTCTCTGGAAACACCATATATTTT; CDR3aa: CASSYIQFLSGNTIYF
d_gene: NA; v_gene: TRBV28; abundance: NA; j_gene: TRBJ1-5; CDR3nt: TGTGCCAGCAAGGAGGGTGGGCCGGGCATGGTGAATCAGCCCCAGCATTTT; CDR3aa: CASKEGGPGMVNQPQHF
d_gene: TRBD1; v_gene: TRBV6-8; abundance: NA; j_gene: TRBJ1-6; CDR3nt: TGTGCCAGCAGTTCCACAGGGGGCGGGTTCCCCTATAATTCACCCCTCCACTTT; CDR3aa: CASSSTGGGFPYNSPLHF
d_gene: NA; v_gene: TRBV30; abundance: few; j_gene: TRBJ1-5; CDR3nt: TGTGCCTGGAGTGTGACCGGGGGAGCGTTCAATCAGCCCCAGCATTTT; CDR3aa: CAWSVTGGAFNQPQHF
d_gene: TRBD1; v_gene: TRBV14; abundance: NA; j_gene: TRBJ1-2; CDR3nt: TGTGCCAGCAGCCAAGATTGGACAGGGAGGGGCTCCTATGGCTACACCTTC; CDR3aa: CASSQDWTGRGSYGYTF
d_gene: TRBD2; v_gene: TRBV11-3; abundance: few; j_gene: TRBJ2-1; CDR3nt: TGTGCCAGCAGCCAACAGCGGGGGAGCTACAATGAGCAGTTCTTC; CDR3aa: CASSQQRGSYNEQFF
d_gene: TRBD2; v_gene: TRBV6-8; abundance: NA; j_gene: TRBJ2-7; CDR3nt: TGTGCCATCAGGCTTAGCGGGGAAGCGGGCGAGCAGTACTTC; CDR3aa: CAIRLSGEAGEQYF
d_gene: TRBD2; v_gene: TRBV6-8; abundance: NA; j_gene: TRBJ2-3; CDR3nt: TGTGCCAGCAGTAAACTAGCGGGGGGGACAGGGGATACGCAGTATTTT; CDR3aa: CASSKLAGGTGDTQYF
d_gene: TRBD2; v_gene: TRBV6-8; abundance: few; j_gene: TRBJ2-7; CDR3nt: TGTGCCAGCAGTTACTCCCTGAGGGGAGGGAGCGAGCAGTACTTC; CDR3aa: CASSYSLRGGSEQYF